This passage covers 5 T cell receptor beta chains from one sample sequenced in a study of long-term antiretroviral therapy in people with HIV. Assay version v3.0 of immunoSEQ was used, and it was run at survey level. Generated by immunoSEQ multiplex PCR, the TCRdb table keeps only in-frame clones and is missing some. The sample lists over 35,000 clones, 80% occurring once. Here the sequenced sample was unsorted PBMCs, taken 3.4 years after starting antiretroviral therapy. The receptors shown here come from a man aged 25-40 years with HIV.

The chain links TRBV5-1 to TRBJ2-3; possible D gene TRBD2, 6 bases. Trimming took off 3 bases at V and 10 bases at J, with 21 bases between the two ends. The CDR3 totals 15 residues. Germline lookup yields CDR1 SGHRS and CDR2 YFSETQ. Here the CDR3 DNA reads TGCGCCAGCAGCTCGATAGGTCTGGCTAGCGAAGCGCAGTATTTT. Translating gives CASSSIGLASEAQYF.

The J gene is TRBJ2-1, the V gene TRBV9, with 8 bases aligning to TRBD2. The germline CDR1 and CDR2 sequences are SGDLS and YYNGEE. The CDR3 is 15 residues long. Unmatched junction bases numbered 6, after V lost 0 bases and J lost 7 bases. The CDR3 region is CASSVVVAGRNEQFF. The DNA of the CDR3 is TGTGCCAGCAGCGTAGTGGTAGCGGGAAGAAATGAGCAGTTCTTC.

This clone has just one count. The V gene is TRBV7-9, the J gene TRBJ2-5, with a weak D call TRBD1 (6 bases). V lost 3 bases and J lost 4, with 9 bases in between. The germline CDR1 and CDR2 sequences are SEHNR and FQNEAQ (reference sequence). The CDR3 totals 13 residues. The CDR3 sequence is CASSLAGVETQYF. The CDR3 DNA follows: TGTGCCAGCAGCTTGGCAGGGGTAGAGACCCAGTACTTC. The whole variable domain, remainder taken from reference TRBV7-9 and TRBJ2-5, is DTGVSQNPRHKITKRGQNVTFRCDPISEHNRLYWYRQTLGQGPEFLTYFQNEAQLEKSRLLSDRFSAERPKGSFSTLEIQRTEQGDSAMYLCASSLAGVETQYFGPGTRLLVL.

V is TRBV7-2 and J is TRBJ2-7; 9 bases are shared with TRBD2. Germline assignment: CDR1 SGHTA and CDR2 FQGNSA. V lost 5 bases to trimming and J lost 3 bases; unmatched junction nucleotides: 8. This CDR3 is 15 amino acids long. The CDR3 here is CASSPLGTSLYEQYF. CDR3 in DNA: TGTGCCAGCAGCCCCCTAGGGACTAGCCTCTACGAGCAGTACTTC.

The chain links TRBV19 to TRBJ2-3; 8 bases fit TRBD1. Per the germline V gene, CDR1 is LNHDA and CDR2 is SQIVND (reference sequence). V lost 3 bases and J lost 6; bases outside the gene matches: 2. The CDR3 loop spans 13 amino acids. The CDR3 is CASSIWTGDTQYF. The CDR3 DNA reads TGTGCCAGTAGTATTTGGACAGGGGATACGCAGTATTTT. The whole variable domain, remainder taken from reference TRBV19 and TRBJ2-3, is DGGITQSPKYLFRKEGQNVTLSCEQNLNHDAMYWYRQDPGQGLRLIYYSQIVNDFQKGDIAEGYSVSREKKESFPLTVTSAQKNPTAFYLCASSIWTGDTQYFGPGTRLTVL.